This TCR beta chain appears in the sequencing data of a study of blood T cell repertoires in COVID-19. Study information: Collection of acute and convalescent COVID-19 samples took place in the United States, Italy and Spain. PBMCs, B-cell-depleted T cells, or T cells provided the cDNA or gDNA that made up the material.

Germline V CDR1 and CDR2: MGHRA, YSYEKL. Trimming cost V 0 bases and J 2 bases, with 22 bases left between them. CDR3 length: 20 residues. How the authors handled the data: Reference gene primers were amplified, and this amplification served to estimate nucleated cell counts. Profiling relied on immunoSEQ multiplex PCR, and the TCRdb table lists in-frame clones only, not all of them. V and J calls and clone size are as listed in that table; D and trimming were resolved from the DNA. The sample has 60,000 to 100,000 clones, approximately 90% seen once; the top ten hold about 4.8%. Sequencing was carried out using peripheral blood. The chain couples TRBV4-1 to TRBJ2-2; D is possibly TRBD1 (5 bases). The sequence came from a man between 45 and 60 years old with active COVID-19. CDR3 in DNA: TGCGCCAGCAGCCAAGATCGTGCAGGGCTAACGGCTCGAAACACCGGGGAGCTGTTTTTT. Its protein product is CASSQDRAGLTARNTGELFF.